The TCR beta chain described here comes from a study of blood T cell repertoires in COVID-19. About the research overall: Sources were T cells, B-cell-depleted T cells, or PBMCs; the material itself was cDNA or gDNA.

Profiled with immunoSEQ multiplex PCR; TCRdb holds only in-frame clones, not every one. The sample shows some 120,000 clones, around 81% of them seen only once. This CDR3 comprises 14 residues. In germline, CDR1 is SGHNT, CDR2 YYREEE (reference sequence). The V end lost 0 bases, the J end lost 5 bases, and 11 bases lay between the germline ends. Specimen: peripheral blood. The V gene is TRBV5-4, the J gene TRBJ2-5, with a tentative D call TRBD1 (6 bases). The clonotype was recovered from a human donor in a cohort sampled during active COVID-19. The chain's CDR3 is CASSLVGRGETQYF. CDR3 nucleotide sequence: TGTGCCAGCAGCTTGGTTGGCAGGGGTGAGACCCAGTACTTC.